The 27 T cell receptor beta chains reported below all come from one sample, sequenced in a study of molecular identifiers for immune sequencing clone quantification. MiXCR, run by TCRdb on the PCR reads, gives a single entry per CDR3 protein. The sample carries about 640,000 distinct CDR3 sequences, around 20% recorded once. The sequenced sample was naive CD8+ T cells from blood, with Jurkat cell RNA spiked in. Documented subset: FACS-sorted CD8+CD4-CCR7+CD45RA+ naive T cells. The source is a human donor in good health. Some libraries in this study had Jurkat cell RNA spiked in.

The J gene is TRBJ2-5, the V gene TRBV7-9, with D uncertain. Germline loops: CDR1 SEHNR, CDR2 FQNEAQ (reference sequence). V was cut by 3 bases and J by 2 bases, with 7 bases left in between. This CDR3 region has 13 residues. The CDR3, as DNA: TGTGCCAGCAGCTTTGTGATGCAAGAGACCCAGTACTTC. Its translation: CASSFVMQETQYF.

This clonotype was counted at least ten times. V and J are TRBV6-5 and TRBJ2-3, with 9 nucleotides matching TRBD2. Germline V gene data show CDR1 as MNHEY and CDR2 as SVGAGI. V was pared by 5 bases and J by 3 bases, with 6 bases of the junction left unmatched. The CDR3 extends over 15 amino acids. The CDR3 loop reads CASSLGTSRTDTQYF. The CDR3, as DNA: TGTGCCAGCAGTCTCGGGACTAGCAGAACAGATACGCAGTATTTT.

This clonotype was detected many times. The V gene is TRBV29-1, the J gene TRBJ2-1; TRBD2 is a possible D gene (7 bases). The CDR3 length is 11 residues. Per germline, CDR1 SQVTM and CDR2 ANQGSEA. The V end was cut by 6 bases, the J end by 7 bases, with 10 bases between. Here the CDR3 DNA reads TGCAGCGTGGGAGGGGGTAATGAGCAGTTCTTC. Residues: CSVGGGNEQFF.

This clonotype was picked up many times. V gene TRBV7-9 combines with J gene TRBJ2-4; 7 bases map to TRBD1. V lost 4 bases and J lost 6; bases outside the gene matches: 12. CDR3 length: 16 amino acids. CDR1 is SEHNR, CDR2 FQNEAQ, per germline (reference sequence). The CDR3 sequence: CASSSSTGYRRNIQYF. The CDR3 nucleotides read TGTGCCAGCAGCTCTTCGACAGGGTATAGAAGAAACATTCAGTACTTC.

There are many counts of this clonotype. The chain joins TRBV19 to TRBJ1-5; unclear D gene. The CDR3 covers 16 residues. The V gene lost 3 bases and the J gene lost 2 bases, with 14 bases spanning the gap. CDR1 and CDR2 from the germline V gene are LNHDA and SQIVND (reference sequence). The CDR3 reads CASSIHGLKGNQPQHF. As DNA, the CDR3 is TGTGCCAGTAGTATCCATGGATTAAAGGGCAATCAGCCCCAGCATTTT.

Concerning this clonotype itself: One junction end disagrees with the germline gene, perhaps due to a read error. V is TRBV10-3 and J is TRBJ2-7; 8 nucleotides align to TRBD1. There are 15 residues in the CDR3. CDR1 and CDR2 from the germline V gene are ENHRY and SYGVKD. CDR3 protein: CAVSESWGQAYEQYF. The CDR3 nucleotides read TGTGCCGTCAGTGAGTCCTGGGGACAGGCCTACGAGCAGTACTTC.

This clonotype was found many times. J is TRBJ2-3 and V is TRBV4-1, with 12 bases fitting TRBD1. The CDR3 length is 17 residues. From germline, CDR1 is MGHRA and CDR2 YSYEKL. V lost 2 bases and J lost 3; bases outside the gene matches: 6. CDR3 in DNA: TGCGCCAGCAGCCAACCACCGGGACAGGGGGCAACAGATACGCAGTATTTT. Translation gives CASSQPPGQGATDTQYF.

This clonotype turned up a few times. The chain combines TRBV30 with TRBJ1-1; D unresolved. V was cut by 0 bases and J by 4 bases, with 6 bases left in between. Germline V gene data show CDR1 as GTSNPN and CDR2 as SVGIG (reference sequence). CDR3 size: 12 residues. The CDR3 region is CAWSVLATEAFF. DNA of the CDR3: TGTGCCTGGAGTGTACTTGCCACTGAAGCTTTCTTT.

This clonotype was counted many times. The junction departs from germline at one end; a sequencing error may be responsible. The genes are TRBV9 and TRBJ1-2; D is perhaps TRBD1 (6 bases). The CDR3 consists of 12 residues. Germline CDR1 SGDLS, CDR2 YYNGEE. This chain's CDR3 is CASSGTDYSYTF. The CDR3 nucleotides read TGTGCCAGCAGCGGGACAGACTATAGCTACACCTTC. Using reference TRBV9 and TRBJ1-2 for the parts outside the CDR3, the full variable domain is DSGVTQTPKHLITATGQRVTLRCSPRSGDLSVYWYQQSLDQGLQFLIQYYNGEERAKGNILERFSAQQFPDLHSELNLSSLELGDSALYFCASSGTDYSYTFGSGTRLTVV.

This chain links TRBV6-5 with TRBJ2-2; D gene ambiguous. There are 15 residues in the CDR3. From germline, CDR1 is MNHEY and CDR2 SVGAGI. V was pared by 0 bases and J by 2 bases, with 7 bases between. CDR3 sequence: CASSYSIQNTGELFF. CDR3 DNA sequence: TGTGCCAGCAGTTACTCGATTCAAAACACCGGGGAGCTGTTTTTT.

Ten or more counts support this clonotype. This chain joins TRBV28 and TRBJ1-5; D perhaps matches TRBD1 (5 bases). The V gene's germline CDR1 is MDHEN and CDR2 SYDVKM. The germline V and J ends were trimmed by 1 base and 7 bases, with 17 bases remaining between them. The CDR3 is 16 residues long. The CDR3 coding sequence is TGTGCCAGCAGTTTATTTCGGGGCAGGGAGGGCCAGCCCCAGCATTTT. This translates into CASSLFRGREGQPQHF.

This chain joins TRBV5-6 and TRBJ2-7; D possibly matches TRBD1 or TRBD2 (5 bases each). Germline V CDR1 and CDR2: SGHDT, YYEEEE. This CDR3 has 14 residues. With 2 bases removed from V and 6 bases from J, the gap between germline ends came to 15 bases. The CDR3 reads CASSFGADSSEQYF. CDR3 nucleotides: TGTGCCAGCAGCTTCGGGGCGGACTCCAGCGAGCAGTACTTC.

V gene TRBV9 combines with J gene TRBJ2-7; 12 nucleotides line up with TRBD2. The CDR3 has 17 residues. Per germline, CDR1 SGDLS and CDR2 YYNGEE. J was trimmed by 3 bases and V by 0 bases; bases with no gene match: 7. CDR3 in amino acids: CASSVEPSGRAYYEQYF. The CDR3 DNA sequence: TGTGCCAGCAGCGTAGAACCTAGCGGGAGGGCCTACTACGAGCAGTACTTC.

The chain has TRBV7-9 and TRBJ2-3, with 7 bases matching TRBD2. Trimming removed 6 bases from V and 9 bases from J; junction bases left unmatched: 9. The length of the CDR3 is 13 residues. Germline CDR1 and CDR2: SEHNR and FQNEAQ (reference sequence). The CDR3 is CASRPAGEETQYF. The CDR3 nucleotides are TGTGCCAGCAGACCCGCGGGGGAAGAAACGCAGTATTTT.

This clonotype has at least ten counts. This chain joins TRBV11-3 and TRBJ2-7; D uncertain. This CDR3 contains 13 residues. Trimming took 1 base from V and 0 from J, leaving 4 bases between them. CDR1 and CDR2 (germline): SGHNT, YENEEA. CDR3 loop: CASSLATSYEQYF. In nucleotides, the CDR3 is TGTGCCAGCAGCTTAGCTACCTCCTACGAGCAGTACTTC. Full variable domain (rest looked up from reference TRBV11-3 and TRBJ2-7): EAGVVQSPRYKIIEKKQPVAFWCNPISGHNTLYWYLQNLGQGPELLIRYENEEAVDDSQLPKDRFSAERLKGVDSTLKIQPAELGDSAVYLCASSLATSYEQYFGPGTRLTVT.

This clonotype has only a few counts. The chain joins TRBV21-1 to TRBJ1-5. TRBV21-1 is marked as a pseudogene. The CDR3 totals 14 residues. The CDR3 here is CASSPQGHNQPQHF. DNA for the CDR3: TGTGCCAGCAGCCCTCAGGGCCACAATCAGCCCCAGCATTTT.

There are many counts of this clonotype. The chain recombines TRBV6-6 with TRBJ2-4; TRBD2 is a possible D gene (5 bases). V lost 5 bases, J lost 8 bases, and 16 bases lay in between. CDR3 length: 14 amino acids. Germline CDR1 is MNHNY and CDR2 is SVGAGI (reference sequence). CDR3 in DNA: TGTGCCAGCAGTACGACACGGGGTTTGGACATTCAGTACTTC. Translated, it gives CASSTTRGLDIQYF.

The sample holds many counts of this clonotype. This rearrangement joins TRBV27 to TRBJ2-6; 10 bases are shared with TRBD1. The CDR3 covers 18 residues. The junction had 11 bases not matched to a gene; V was cut back by 6 bases and J by 3 bases. Germline values: CDR1 MNHEY, CDR2 SMNVEV (reference sequence). CDR3 sequence: CASRPLVGQGIGANVLTF. DNA for the CDR3: TGTGCCAGCAGACCCCTTGTGGGACAGGGGATTGGGGCCAACGTCCTGACTTTC.

This clonotype was seen repeatedly, ten times or more. CDR3: CASSLPLRDRGSGTNTEAFF. DNA for the CDR3: TGTGCCAGCAGCTTGCCTCTCCGGGACAGGGGGAGTGGGACTAACACTGAAGCTTTCTTT. The V gene is TRBV7-9, the J gene TRBJ1-1; 11 bases align to TRBD1. V shed 3 bases and J 2 bases; nucleotides not matched to a gene: 17. The CDR3 contains 20 residues. CDR1 is SEHNR and CDR2 is FQNEAQ in the germline V gene (reference sequence).

This chain joins TRBV12-3 or TRBV12-4 and TRBJ2-1, with TRBD2 matching over 9 bases. V trimming: 4 bases; J trimming: 4 bases; junction bases outside the gene matches: 8. The CDR3 totals 16 residues. The CDR3: CASSSGTSKVYNEQFF. CDR3 bases: TGTGCCAGCAGTTCCGGGACTAGCAAGGTATACAATGAGCAGTTCTTC.

Regarding this clonotype: A much larger clone lies a single base off, so this may be a read error. The chain has TRBV15 and TRBJ1-1; D remains unclear. The CDR3 spans 14 residues. Germline V lookup: CDR1 LNHNV, CDR2 YYDKDF (reference sequence). V was cut by 0 bases and J by 1 base, with 6 bases left in between. The CDR3 sequence: CATSREDGNTEAFF. CDR3 nucleotide sequence: TGTGCCACCAGCAGAGAGGACGGGAACACTGAAGCTTTCTTT.

With respect to this clonotype: Mismatch with germline at one junction end may stem from a read error. The chain couples TRBV5-1 to TRBJ1-1, with D unresolved. The CDR3 is 12 residues long. CDR1 is SGHRS and CDR2 is YFSETQ in the germline V gene. The CDR3 nucleotides read TGCGCCAGCAGCTTGGAGGGCACTGAAGCTTCCTTT. Its translation: CASSLEGTEASF.

There are many counts of this clonotype. The chain recombines TRBV19 with TRBJ2-1; D may be TRBD2 (5 bases). Germline CDR1 is LNHDA and CDR2 is SQIVND (reference sequence). The CDR3 sequence is 17 residues long. The V and J ends lost 1 base and 4 bases respectively, with 17 bases between them. The CDR3 DNA is TGTGCCAGTAGTATAGGTCCTCTAGCTACTCTTTACAATGAGCAGTTCTTC. Translation gives CASSIGPLATLYNEQFF. Using reference TRBV19 and TRBJ2-1 for the parts outside the CDR3, the full variable domain is DGGITQSPKYLFRKEGQNVTLSCEQNLNHDAMYWYRQDPGQGLRLIYYSQIVNDFQKGDIAEGYSVSREKKESFPLTVTSAQKNPTAFYLCASSIGPLATLYNEQFFGPGTRLTVL.

This clonotype was detected ten times or more. The genes are TRBV12-3 or TRBV12-4 and TRBJ1-1; D is uncertain. The V end was cut by 7 bases, the J end by 0 bases, with 6 bases between. The CDR3 contains 12 residues. The DNA of the CDR3 is TGTGCCAGCACCCGCTTGAACACTGAAGCTTTCTTT. It codes for CASTRLNTEAFF.

This sequence joins TRBV7-9 and TRBJ2-7, with a possible D match to TRBD1 (5 bases). Germline CDR1 reads SEHNR; CDR2 reads FQNEAQ (reference sequence). V lost 5 bases and J lost 5, with 16 bases in between. This CDR3 contains 14 residues. CDR3 sequence (DNA): TGTGCCAGCAGCACAGGAACAGCGCCCCACGAGCAGTACTTC. It is translated as CASSTGTAPHEQYF.

In the case of this clonotype: A junction end diverges from the germline sequence, so it may reflect a read error. The rearrangement uses TRBV2 and TRBJ2-7, with 7 bases aligning to TRBD1. Germline values: CDR1 SNHLY, CDR2 FYNNEI. The CDR3 has 13 residues. For the CDR3, the DNA is TGTGCCGGCAGGCTGACAGGGACCTACGAGCAGTACTTC. It encodes CAGRLTGTYEQYF.

With regard to this clonotype: This sequence may be a read error, since a much larger clone differs from it by one base. This chain uses TRBV27 with TRBJ2-7; 9 bases match TRBD2. Germline lookup yields CDR1 MNHEY and CDR2 SMNVEV (reference sequence). The CDR3 has 14 amino acids. This CDR3 reads CASSCGGAEYERYF. DNA of the CDR3: TGTGCCAGCAGTTGCGGGGGGGCCGAGTACGAGCGGTACTTC.